A selection of T cell receptor beta chains follows, all from one sample in a study of tumor and adjacent non-tumor tissue in lung cancer. Each CDR3 protein is one row after TCRdb ran MiXCR on the multiplex PCR reads. The sample shows about 200,000 distinct CDR3 sequences, 70% to 75% of them seen only once. The sequenced sample consisted of lung tumor tissue. Receptors originate from a man aged 55 to 69 with non-small cell lung cancer. Both conserved end residues are part of each CDR3. D genes are given only for firm matches. Clone size is given for some rows only: seen once, a few or many times, or a class if the clone is expanded.

d_call clone_size j_call v_call cdr3_nt cdr3_aa
NA NA TRBJ1-2 TRBV12-3/TRBV12-4 TGTGCCAGCAGTTTAGCTCACTCCCATGGCTACACCTTC CASSLAHSHGYTF
TRBD2 NA TRBJ2-3 TRBV20-1 TGCAGTGCTAGAATCGCGGGAGGGGAAGATACGCAGTATTTT CSARIAGGEDTQYF
NA NA TRBJ2-3 TRBV6-1 TGTGCCAGCAGAGAAGCCAGTGTGGAGGATACGCAGTATTTT CASREASVEDTQYF
NA NA TRBJ1-1 TRBV5-6 TGTGCCAGCAGCTTTCAGGGGCGGAACACTGAAGCTTTCTTT CASSFQGRNTEAFF
NA NA TRBJ2-3 TRBV29-1 TGCAGCGCCGGAGGGGGACAGACGTCGGATACGCGGTATTTT CSAGGGQTSDTRYF
NA once TRBJ2-5 TRBV11-2 TGTGCCAGCTGCTTAGATCGGCAGGGGCAATGCCAGTACTTC CASCLDRQGQCQYF
NA NA TRBJ1-5 TRBV20-1 TGCAGTGCTAGAGATGGGGGTAGGGTTTGGTCTAGCAATCAGCCCCAGCATTTT CSARDGGRVWSSNQPQHF
NA once TRBJ1-6 TRBV6-1 TGTGCCAGCAGTGAAGCCACATGGTACAATTCACCCCTCCACTTT CASSEATWYNSPLHF
TRBD2 NA TRBJ2-7 TRBV11-2 TGTGCCAGCAGCTCTGTGCGACTAGCGGAGTGGGGCTACGAGCAGTACTTC CASSSVRLAEWGYEQYF
NA NA TRBJ1-1 TRBV20-1 TGCAGTGCTAGAGATCAGGGGCCATACGGAGCTCTCTTT CSARDQGPYGALF
NA NA TRBJ1-5 TRBV10-2 TGCGCCAGCAGTGAAGGGGTTAGCAATCAGCCCCAGCATTTT CASSEGVSNQPQHF
TRBD2 NA TRBJ2-5 TRBV12-3/TRBV12-4 TGTGCCAGCAGTTGGGGGACTAGCGGCGTACCGGGGACCCAGTGCTTC CASSWGTSGVPGTQCF
TRBD2 NA TRBJ2-1 TRBV6-2/TRBV6-3 TGTGCCAGCAGTCCTCAGGGTAGCGGGGTTAACAATGAGCAGTTCTTC CASSPQGSGVNNEQFF
TRBD1 few TRBJ2-7 TRBV14 TGTGCCAGCAGCCAAGATACAGGGGTGAGGTCCTACGAGCAGTACTTC CASSQDTGVRSYEQYF
TRBD2 NA TRBJ2-7 TRBV20-1 TGCAGTGCTAGTCCCAGTACCACTAGCGGGAGACCCAGCGAGCAATACTTC CSASPSTTSGRPSEQYF
NA many TRBJ1-3 TRBV11-1 TGTGCCAGCAGCTTCGGGACTGTTGGAAACACCATATATTTT CASSFGTVGNTIYF
NA NA TRBJ1-1 TRBV20-1 TGCAGTGCCTTAGACGTCATGAACACTGAAGCCTTCTTT CSALDVMNTEAFF
NA NA TRBJ2-7 TRBV11-3 TGTGCCAGCAGCTTACCGCAGGGGACATACGAGCAATACTTC CASSLPQGTYEQYF
TRBD1 few TRBJ1-2 TRBV12-3/TRBV12-4 TGTGCCAGCAGGCAGAGCAGGGGGAGGAATGGCTACACCTTC CASRQSRGRNGYTF
NA NA TRBJ2-6 TRBV11-3 TGTGCCACCCTCAAGAGGGCCGGGGTCAACATCCTGACTTTC CATLKRAGVNILTF
TRBD1 many TRBJ1-5 TRBV6-5 TGTGCCAGCAGCCCCAGGGGGGCCGGCAATCAGCCCCAGCATTTT CASSPRGAGNQPQHF
NA few TRBJ1-1 TRBV11-2 TGTGCCAGCAGTGCGGACAGGAACACTGAAGCTTTCTTT CASSADRNTEAFF
NA NA TRBJ2-7 TRBV4-3 TGCGTCAGCAGCCGGGATAGTAACGGCTACGAACAGTACTTC CVSSRDSNGYEQYF
TRBD1 NA TRBJ2-1 TRBV29-1 TGCAGCGTAGCAGGGGGCGCCGGCGATGACCAGTTCTTC CSVAGGAGDDQFF
NA NA TRBJ2-1 TRBV11-1 TGTGTCAGCAGCGTCGACAGATACAAAGAGCAGTTCTTC CVSSVDRYKEQFF
TRBD2 NA TRBJ2-1 TRBV12-3/TRBV12-4 TGTGCCATCAGAATGTCGGGACTAGCGGGCAATGAGCAGTTCTTC CAIRMSGLAGNEQFF
TRBD1 NA TRBJ2-5 TRBV20-1 TGCAGTGCTTACAATACCGTGACAGGGCGAGAGACCCAGTACTTC CSAYNTVTGRETQYF